This paragraph reports one T cell receptor (beta chain). The data originate from a study of T cells in Graves' hyperthyroidism and ophthalmopathy. Amplification of TCR beta CDR3 regions was performed using RNA transcripts as template. With the HTBI primer set, the TCR CDR3 went through a first round of RT-PCR. Each CDR3 protein is one row after TCRdb ran MiXCR on the multiplex PCR reads. The sample lists around 690,000 distinct CDR3 sequences, roughly 17% seen once, with roughly 15% in the top ten. Germline CDR1 reads SGDLS; CDR2 reads YYNGEE. The CDR3 is made up of 15 amino acids. Losses at the gene ends were 3 bases for V and 5 bases for J; bases not matched to a gene: 6.

Sample: blood. The TCR originated in a man in his forties or fifties with Graves' hyperthyroidism. The chain recombines TRBV9 with TRBJ2-1; 9 bases match TRBD2. The CDR3 reads CASSAGLAPHNEQFF. The DNA of the CDR3 is TGTGCCAGCAGCGCGGGACTAGCCCCCCACAATGAGCAGTTCTTC. Full variable domain (outside the CDR3, taken from reference TRBV9 and TRBJ2-1): DSGVTQTPKHLITATGQRVTLRCSPRSGDLSVYWYQQSLDQGLQFLIQYYNGEERAKGNILERFSAQQFPDLHSELNLSSLELGDSALYFCASSAGLAPHNEQFFGPGTRLTVL.